These 27 T cell receptor beta chains share one sample of origin, sequenced in a study of CD8+CD57+ T cells in acquired aplastic anemia. Profiling that covered TCR beta VDJ and CDR3 relied on genomic DNA as its template. MiXCR, run by TCRdb on the reads, gives a single entry per CDR3 protein. The profile shows around 500,000 distinct CDR3 sequences, about a third of them singletons. Patients picked for sequencing had shown CD8+CD57+ cell expansion detected by flow cytometry. The sequenced sample consisted of sorted CD4+, CD8+, or CD8+CD57+ T cells (not recorded which) from PBMCs. These receptors all come from a human donor with aplastic anemia.

This chain links TRBV7-6 with TRBJ2-5; D is possibly TRBD1 (6 bases). Per germline, CDR1 SGHVS and CDR2 FNYEAQ. Trimming stripped 6 bases from V and 2 bases from J, with 19 bases between. The length of the CDR3 is 16 residues. In nucleotides, the CDR3 is TGTGCCAGCAGACGACTGCTACAGGGTTATCAAGAGACCCAGTACTTC. This codes for CASRRLLQGYQETQYF.

This clonotype was detected ten times or more. The rearrangement joins TRBV29-1 to TRBJ1-2, with TRBD1 matching 9 bases. Germline V CDR1 and CDR2: SQVTM, ANQGSEA. This CDR3 spans 14 amino acids. The V segment lost 6 bases and the J segment 3 bases; nucleotides outside the gene matches: 8. CDR3 DNA sequence: TGCAGCGTAGACAGGACAGGGGTAGACTATGGCTACACCTTC. It specifies CSVDRTGVDYGYTF. Complete variable domain (other parts from reference TRBV29-1 and TRBJ1-2): SAVISQKPSRDICQRGTSLTIQCQVDSQVTMMFWYRQQPGQSLTLIATANQGSEATYESGFVIDKFPISRPNLTFSTLTVSNMSPEDSSIYLCSVDRTGVDYGYTFGSGTRLTVV.

The J gene is TRBJ2-7, the V gene TRBV6-5; no firm D call. V lost 0 bases, J lost 5 bases, and 11 bases lay in between. The CDR3 length is 14 residues. In germline, CDR1 is MNHEY, CDR2 SVGAGI. The DNA for the CDR3 is TGTGCCAGCAGTTACTCGACTTGGCTGAACGAGCAGTACTTC. Translating it yields CASSYSTWLNEQYF.

The chain joins TRBV7-6 to TRBJ2-7, with D tentatively TRBD2 (6 bases). V was shortened by 4 bases and J by 3 bases, with 10 bases between the two germline ends. From germline, CDR1 is SGHVS and CDR2 FNYEAQ. This CDR3 has 13 residues. The CDR3 nucleotides read TGTGCCAGCAGCTCATACGGGGGCTACGAGCAGTACTTC. Translation: CASSSYGGYEQYF.

The rearrangement links TRBV10-2 to TRBJ2-5; 8 positions match TRBD1. With V trimmed by 10 bases and J by 4 bases, 8 bases remained unmatched. The CDR3 runs 13 residues. Germline V gene data show CDR1 as WSHSY and CDR2 as SAAADI. CDR3 in amino acids: CATRTGRRETQYF. The CDR3 coding sequence is TGCGCCACCAGGACAGGGCGGCGAGAGACCCAGTACTTC.

This clonotype showed up many times. The gene calls are TRBV25-1 and TRBJ2-5; 14 nucleotides align to TRBD2. Germline V gives CDR1 MGHDK, CDR2 SYGVNS. V lost 6 bases to trimming and J lost 5 bases; unmatched junction nucleotides: 5. The length of the CDR3 is 15 residues. CDR3 in DNA: TGTGCCAGCAGGACTAGCGGGGGGGGCAGCGAGACCCAGTACTTC. Translation gives CASRTSGGGSETQYF.

J is TRBJ2-2 and V is TRBV7-3; D is possibly TRBD1 (5 bases). Germline-derived CDR1 and CDR2 are SGHTA and FQGTGA. Trimming cost V 5 bases and J 5 bases, with 15 bases left between them. The CDR3 has 15 amino acids. The CDR3 is CASSPAPTVTGELFF. Here the CDR3 DNA reads TGTGCCAGCAGCCCAGCCCCGACAGTGACCGGGGAGCTGTTTTTT.

In its sample, this clonotype was seen many times. The chain joins TRBV7-6 to TRBJ2-3, with 9 bases aligning to TRBD1. J lost 2 bases, V lost 5 bases, and 5 bases had no gene match. This CDR3 has 15 amino acids. Germline CDR1 and CDR2: SGHVS and FNYEAQ. The CDR3 nucleotides read TGTGCCAGCAGCCTAGGGACAGGGTACACAGATACGCAGTATTTT. It encodes CASSLGTGYTDTQYF.

Remarks on this clonotype: A clone one base away is much larger, so this may be a read error. The V gene is TRBV2, the J gene TRBJ2-1, with TRBD2 identical over 11 bases. Germline V gives CDR1 SNHLY, CDR2 FYNNEI. The CDR3 has 16 amino acids. V shed 3 bases, J shed 4 bases, and the junction held 5 bases outside the gene matches. The CDR3 here is CASSDPGTSGYNEQFF. Here the CDR3 DNA reads TGTGCCAGCAGTGACCCAGGGACTAGCGGTTACAATGAGCAGTTCTTC.

As regards this clonotype: Germline and junction disagree at one end, which may indicate a read error. The V and J genes are TRBV2 and TRBJ2-1; D call uncertain. This CDR3 contains 15 residues. Germline V gene sequence: CDR1 SNHLY, CDR2 FYNNEI. This CDR3 is CASSPPDGRSNEQFF. CDR3 nucleotides: TGCGCCAGCAGCCCTCCTGACGGACGAAGCAATGAGCAGTTCTTC.

This clonotype has at least ten counts. The chain joins TRBV2 to TRBJ1-1; the match to TRBD1 covers 8 bases. This CDR3 is 14 amino acids long. After removal of 4 bases from V and 3 bases from J, the junction contained 4 bases not matched to a gene. Germline V gives CDR1 SNHLY, CDR2 FYNNEI. CDR3 protein: CASSADRADTEAFF. In DNA, the CDR3 is TGTGCCAGCAGTGCGGACAGGGCGGACACTGAAGCTTTCTTT.

About this clonotype itself: Sequence at one end of the junction differs from germline and may be a read error. J is TRBJ1-2 and V is TRBV25-1; TRBD1 is a possible D gene (5 bases). Germline loops: CDR1 MGHDK, CDR2 SYGVNS. The CDR3 length is 13 residues. CDR3 in DNA: TGTGCCTGCAGCGTCACAGTGGGGGATGGCTACACCTTC. Amino acids: CACSVTVGDGYTF.

This clonotype was counted between two and nine times. The germline gene is not matched at one end of the junction; a read error may be the cause. The chain uses TRBV7-9 and TRBJ1-5; no firm D call. The CDR3 totals 14 residues. CDR1 and CDR2 (germline): SEHNR, FQNEAQ (reference sequence). The CDR3 nucleotides are TGTGCCAGCAGCTTTGATGATAGCAATCAGCTCCAGCATTTT. It codes for CASSFDDSNQLQHF.

The gene calls are TRBV10-3 and TRBJ1-2; D remains ambiguous. The CDR3 consists of 13 residues. Germline assignment: CDR1 ENHRY and CDR2 SYGVKD. V was pared by 0 bases and J by 5 bases, with 7 bases between. The DNA of the CDR3 is TGTGCCATCAGTGAGTCCCCGCCTTATGGCTACACCTTC. Its protein is CAISESPPYGYTF.

This clonotype showed up many times. This chain connects TRBV20-1 to TRBJ1-1, with a possible D match to TRBD1 (5 bases). Trimming took 4 bases from V and 0 from J, leaving 9 bases between them. Germline CDR1 DFQATT, CDR2 SNEGSKA (reference sequence). This CDR3 has 13 residues. CDR3 protein: CSATLQVNTEAFF. In DNA form, the CDR3 reads TGCAGTGCTACCCTACAGGTGAACACTGAAGCTTTCTTT.

In its sample, this clonotype was seen a few times. One base away lies a much larger clone, so this may be a sequencing read error. CDR3 bases: TGTGCCATCAGTGCCGTCGGTGAGGACACTGAAGCTTTCTTT. Residues: CAISAVGEDTEAFF. The gene calls are TRBV10-3 and TRBJ1-1; no reliable D call. V was cut by 4 bases and J by 3 bases, with 12 bases left in between. The CDR3 is made up of 14 amino acids. Germline CDR1 ENHRY, CDR2 SYGVKD.

This rearrangement joins TRBV7-6 to TRBJ1-3; 8 bases map to TRBD1. The CDR3 consists of 15 residues. In germline, CDR1 is SGHVS, CDR2 FNYEAQ. V gave up 4 bases and J gave up 4 bases; unmatched junction bases: 6. CDR3 coding DNA: TGTGCCAGCAGCTCGCAGGGGGCGAACGGAAACACCATATATTTT. It yields the protein CASSSQGANGNTIYF.

This clonotype was seen more than once but under ten times. V usage is TRBV27 and J usage is TRBJ2-7, with D possibly being TRBD1 (7 bases). The germline V gene encodes CDR1 MNHEY and CDR2 SMNVEV (reference sequence). The CDR3 totals 12 residues. Deletions cut 10 bases from V and 3 bases from J, with 13 bases between. This chain's CDR3 is CATAQGGYEQYF. The CDR3 coding sequence is TGTGCCACCGCCCAGGGGGGCTACGAGCAGTACTTC.

This clonotype was detected many times. V is TRBV9 and J is TRBJ2-7, with 10 bases fitting TRBD2. The germline V gene has CDR1 SGDLS and CDR2 YYNGEE. The V segment lost 4 bases and the J segment 2 bases; nucleotides outside the gene matches: 6. The CDR3 covers 15 residues. The CDR3 DNA reads as TGTGCCAGCAGCCCTCGGACTAGCGGACCCTACGAGCAGTACTTC. This codes for CASSPRTSGPYEQYF.

This clonotype was seen more than once but under ten times. This chain connects TRBV12-3 or TRBV12-4 to TRBJ2-5; 7 positions agree with TRBD2. The trim removed 7 bases at V and 5 bases at J, leaving 4 bases unmatched. CDR3 size: 12 residues. This CDR3 is CASTFGGETQYF. Written as DNA, the CDR3 is TGTGCCAGCACTTTCGGGGGGGAGACCCAGTACTTC.

The chain has TRBV6-2 or TRBV6-3 and TRBJ1-2, with D perhaps matching TRBD1 (5 bases). CDR1 and CDR2 (germline): MNHEY, SVGEGT. The ends were cut back, 6 bases at V and 4 bases at J, with 12 bases in the middle. CDR3 length equals 13 residues. The CDR3 spells CASSYDRPYGYTF. CDR3 nucleotides: TGTGCCAGCAGCTACGACAGACCCTATGGCTACACCTTC.

This clonotype has just a few counts. The chain employs TRBV7-2 and TRBJ1-2; D is uncertain. Germline V gene data show CDR1 as SGHTA and CDR2 as FQGNSA. Between the trimmed V and J ends, which lost 2 bases and 6 bases, there was a span of 10 bases. The CDR3 consists of 13 residues. The CDR3 region is CASSLLTDDGYTF. Written as DNA, the CDR3 is TGTGCCAGCAGCTTACTAACAGACGATGGCTACACCTTC.

A single count supports this clonotype. One junction end disagrees with the germline gene, perhaps due to a read error. This chain links TRBV25-1 with TRBJ2-7; a weak D match, TRBD1 (5 bases). Germline V gene lookup returns CDR1 MGHDK and CDR2 SYGVNS. CDR3 length: 14 residues. For the CDR3, the DNA is TGTGCCAGCAGCGCTGTGGGGCCGACCTACGGGCAGTACTTC. Translating gives CASSAVGPTYGQYF.

This clonotype was counted many times. V usage is TRBV7-2 and J usage is TRBJ1-2, with unresolved D. The V end was cut by 5 bases, the J end by 3 bases, with 10 bases between. Germline loops: CDR1 SGHTA, CDR2 FQGNSA. The CDR3 consists of 13 residues. The CDR3: CASSPEWDYGYTF. The CDR3 nucleotides are TGTGCCAGCAGCCCCGAATGGGACTATGGCTACACCTTC.

The chain recombines TRBV11-2 with TRBJ2-2, with 7 bases identical to TRBD1. Trimming removed 5 bases from V and 4 bases from J; junction bases left unmatched: 4. This CDR3 is 14 amino acids long. Germline CDR1 is SGHAT and CDR2 is FQNNGV. CDR3: CASSGDRATGELFF. The CDR3 bases are TGTGCCAGCAGCGGCGACAGGGCCACCGGGGAGCTGTTTTTT.

The table lists this clonotype with many counts. The V call is TRBV12-3 or TRBV12-4, the J call TRBJ1-2; D is ambiguous. Trimming removed 6 bases at V and 2 bases at J, with 16 bases between. The CDR3 has 15 residues. CDR3 DNA: TGTGCCAGCAGGACAATGGTGGCAGAAAACTATGGCTACACCTTC. Residues: CASRTMVAENYGYTF.

This chain uses TRBV10-3 with TRBJ2-7; no reliable D call. This CDR3 has 11 amino acids. The germline gives CDR1 ENHRY, CDR2 SYGVKD. The V gene lost 2 bases and the J gene lost 4 bases, with 3 bases spanning the gap. CDR3 residues: CAISERYEQYF. The CDR3 DNA follows: TGTGCCATCAGTGAGCGATACGAGCAGTACTTC.